The clone carrying this TCR beta chain showed up just once. These data originate in a study of shared clonotypes between healthy human individuals. Using immunoSEQ multiplex PCR, the repertoire was profiled, and TCRdb retains in-frame clones only, with some absent. This sample has over a million clones, with around three quarters found just once. Germline CDR1 SGHTA, CDR2 FQGNSA. The CDR3 runs 16 residues. V gave up 1 base and J gave up 0 bases; unmatched junction bases: 6. The sequenced material came from memory CD4+ T cells from PBMCs. Subset denoted: CD45RA-negative fraction. The receptor comes from a young man in good health. Some clones in this sample may be carry-over from other donors' samples. The gene calls are TRBV7-2 and TRBJ2-7; 7 bases fit TRBD2. The CDR3 here is CASSLVRPSGSYEQYF. The CDR3 nucleotides read TGTGCCAGCAGCTTAGTGCGGCCTAGCGGCTCCTACGAGCAGTACTTC.